The TCR beta chain described here comes from a study of blood T cells in healthy people across ages. In this sample, this clonotype turned up a few times. The CDR3 spans 15 residues. J was trimmed by 0 bases and V by 5 bases; bases with no gene match: 6. CDR1 and CDR2 (germline): SGHTA, FQGNSA. Primed by a sample-barcoded 5' primer and a J-beta primer mix, a second PCR proceeded for 7 to 11 cycles. One entry per CDR3 protein, called by TCRdb with MiXCR from the 5' RACE reads. The sample has over 1,500,000 distinct CDR3 sequences; around 40% are singletons. This receptor was identified in a human donor in good health. The V call is TRBV7-2, the J call TRBJ2-7; TRBD1 aligns across 8 bases. The sequenced material came from blood. The CDR3 protein is CASSEGTGPSYEQYF. As DNA, the CDR3 is TGTGCCAGCAGCGAAGGGACAGGCCCCTCCTACGAGCAGTACTTC.